A selection of T cell receptor beta chains follows, all from one sample in a study of PD-1 blockade in mismatch repair-deficient tumors. TCRdb keeps only in-frame clones here, not all; method: immunoSEQ multiplex PCR. The data contain 75,000 to 80,000 clones, approximately 80% of them seen just once; the ten biggest clones take up roughly 5.5%. Sequenced material: peripheral blood, taken 44 weeks after starting pembrolizumab. Receptors originate from an adult with mismatch repair-deficient cancer. CDR3s leave out the opening cysteine and the closing phenylalanine or tryptophan.

cdr3_aa | j_call | v_call
ASSPSFVAGETQY | TRBJ2-5 | TRBV6-5
AWSVRGPNFQY | TRBJ2-4 | TRBV30
ASSLDPGVADTQY | TRBJ2-3 | TRBV5-5
AWSALYEQF | TRBJ2-1 | TRBV30
ASSVGRSNQPQH | TRBJ1-5 | TRBV9
ASASAGAGTDTQY | TRBJ2-3 | TRBV6-6
ASSIGLRPEAF | TRBJ1-1 | TRBV19
AISPERGTQY | TRBJ2-3 | TRBV10-3
ASLGLAERRNEQF | TRBJ2-1 | TRBV19
ASSQGNRLLPQH | TRBJ1-5 | TRBV4-3
ASIRDPRTDTQY | TRBJ2-3 | TRBV6-1
ASSFLREAYTGELF | TRBJ2-2 | TRBV5-8
ASSLSQGIGSGTEAF | TRBJ1-1 | TRBV5-1
ASSSSGIPYNEQF | TRBJ2-1 | TRBV5-1
ASSLTAGGELF | TRBJ2-2 | TRBV7-9
ASSVSVNYGYA | TRBJ1-2 | TRBV9
ASSVASGAADTQY | TRBJ2-3 | TRBV9
ASLPGASGNTIY | TRBJ1-3 | TRBV2
ASSIRTGQADTQY | TRBJ2-3 | TRBV19
ASSKPLVNEQF | TRBJ2-1 | TRBV11-2
ASSSQWPGELF | TRBJ2-2 | TRBV5-5
ASSQESEASYEQF | TRBJ2-1 | TRBV4-3
ASSLKAGATDTQY | TRBJ2-3 | TRBV7-3
SVEGTPEKLF | TRBJ1-4 | TRBV29-1
AWSSRTIVETQY | TRBJ2-5 | TRBV30
ASGLHNRGGEQF | TRBJ2-1 | TRBV12-5
ASSPGSVGAKNIQY | TRBJ2-4 | TRBV14
ASTSGANVLT | TRBJ2-6 | TRBV11-2
ASRGQGGNYEQY | TRBJ2-7 | TRBV28
ASSTSGRNPTGQY | TRBJ2-7 | TRBV11-2